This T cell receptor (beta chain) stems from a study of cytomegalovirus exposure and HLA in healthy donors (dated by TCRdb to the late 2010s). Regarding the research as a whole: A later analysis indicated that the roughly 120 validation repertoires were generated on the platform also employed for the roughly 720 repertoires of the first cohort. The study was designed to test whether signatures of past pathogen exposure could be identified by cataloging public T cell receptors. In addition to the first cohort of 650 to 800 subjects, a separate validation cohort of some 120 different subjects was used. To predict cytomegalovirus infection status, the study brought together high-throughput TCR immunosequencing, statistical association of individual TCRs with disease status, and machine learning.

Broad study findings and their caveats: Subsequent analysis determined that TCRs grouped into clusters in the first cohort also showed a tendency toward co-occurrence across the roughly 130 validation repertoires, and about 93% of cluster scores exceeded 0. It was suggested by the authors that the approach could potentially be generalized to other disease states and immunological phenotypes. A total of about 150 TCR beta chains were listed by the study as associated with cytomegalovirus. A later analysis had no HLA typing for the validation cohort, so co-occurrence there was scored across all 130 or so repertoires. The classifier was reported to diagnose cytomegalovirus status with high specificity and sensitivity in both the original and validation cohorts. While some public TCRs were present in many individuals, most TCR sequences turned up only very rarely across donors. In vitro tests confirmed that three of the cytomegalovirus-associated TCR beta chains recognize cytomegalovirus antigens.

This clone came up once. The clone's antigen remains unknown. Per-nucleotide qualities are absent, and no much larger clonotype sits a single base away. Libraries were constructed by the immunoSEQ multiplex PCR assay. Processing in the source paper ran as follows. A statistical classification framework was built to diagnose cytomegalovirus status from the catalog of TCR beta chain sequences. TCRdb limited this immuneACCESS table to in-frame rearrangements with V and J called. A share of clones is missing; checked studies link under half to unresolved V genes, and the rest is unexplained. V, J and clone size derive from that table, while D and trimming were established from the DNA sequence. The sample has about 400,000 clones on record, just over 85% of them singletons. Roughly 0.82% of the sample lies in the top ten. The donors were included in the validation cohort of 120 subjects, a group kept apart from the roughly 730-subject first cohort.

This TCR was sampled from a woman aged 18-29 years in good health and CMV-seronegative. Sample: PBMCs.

The CDR3 protein sequence reads: CASSLDQFMNTEAFF. The DNA sequence is as follows: TGTGCCAGCAGCTTGGATCAGTTTATGAACACTGAAGCTTTCTTT. This chain joins TRBV5-4 to TRBJ1-1, with no confidently assigned D gene. V is clipped by 0 bases and J by 0 bases, and the sequence between their germline boundaries is 9 bases long. The CDR3 runs 15 amino acids, cysteine and phenylalanine included. Only the CDR3 part of the read is kept: 45 bases, read in frame from the first base. Sequences SGHNT (CDR1) and YYREEE (CDR2) are obtained from the germline V gene (reference sequence).